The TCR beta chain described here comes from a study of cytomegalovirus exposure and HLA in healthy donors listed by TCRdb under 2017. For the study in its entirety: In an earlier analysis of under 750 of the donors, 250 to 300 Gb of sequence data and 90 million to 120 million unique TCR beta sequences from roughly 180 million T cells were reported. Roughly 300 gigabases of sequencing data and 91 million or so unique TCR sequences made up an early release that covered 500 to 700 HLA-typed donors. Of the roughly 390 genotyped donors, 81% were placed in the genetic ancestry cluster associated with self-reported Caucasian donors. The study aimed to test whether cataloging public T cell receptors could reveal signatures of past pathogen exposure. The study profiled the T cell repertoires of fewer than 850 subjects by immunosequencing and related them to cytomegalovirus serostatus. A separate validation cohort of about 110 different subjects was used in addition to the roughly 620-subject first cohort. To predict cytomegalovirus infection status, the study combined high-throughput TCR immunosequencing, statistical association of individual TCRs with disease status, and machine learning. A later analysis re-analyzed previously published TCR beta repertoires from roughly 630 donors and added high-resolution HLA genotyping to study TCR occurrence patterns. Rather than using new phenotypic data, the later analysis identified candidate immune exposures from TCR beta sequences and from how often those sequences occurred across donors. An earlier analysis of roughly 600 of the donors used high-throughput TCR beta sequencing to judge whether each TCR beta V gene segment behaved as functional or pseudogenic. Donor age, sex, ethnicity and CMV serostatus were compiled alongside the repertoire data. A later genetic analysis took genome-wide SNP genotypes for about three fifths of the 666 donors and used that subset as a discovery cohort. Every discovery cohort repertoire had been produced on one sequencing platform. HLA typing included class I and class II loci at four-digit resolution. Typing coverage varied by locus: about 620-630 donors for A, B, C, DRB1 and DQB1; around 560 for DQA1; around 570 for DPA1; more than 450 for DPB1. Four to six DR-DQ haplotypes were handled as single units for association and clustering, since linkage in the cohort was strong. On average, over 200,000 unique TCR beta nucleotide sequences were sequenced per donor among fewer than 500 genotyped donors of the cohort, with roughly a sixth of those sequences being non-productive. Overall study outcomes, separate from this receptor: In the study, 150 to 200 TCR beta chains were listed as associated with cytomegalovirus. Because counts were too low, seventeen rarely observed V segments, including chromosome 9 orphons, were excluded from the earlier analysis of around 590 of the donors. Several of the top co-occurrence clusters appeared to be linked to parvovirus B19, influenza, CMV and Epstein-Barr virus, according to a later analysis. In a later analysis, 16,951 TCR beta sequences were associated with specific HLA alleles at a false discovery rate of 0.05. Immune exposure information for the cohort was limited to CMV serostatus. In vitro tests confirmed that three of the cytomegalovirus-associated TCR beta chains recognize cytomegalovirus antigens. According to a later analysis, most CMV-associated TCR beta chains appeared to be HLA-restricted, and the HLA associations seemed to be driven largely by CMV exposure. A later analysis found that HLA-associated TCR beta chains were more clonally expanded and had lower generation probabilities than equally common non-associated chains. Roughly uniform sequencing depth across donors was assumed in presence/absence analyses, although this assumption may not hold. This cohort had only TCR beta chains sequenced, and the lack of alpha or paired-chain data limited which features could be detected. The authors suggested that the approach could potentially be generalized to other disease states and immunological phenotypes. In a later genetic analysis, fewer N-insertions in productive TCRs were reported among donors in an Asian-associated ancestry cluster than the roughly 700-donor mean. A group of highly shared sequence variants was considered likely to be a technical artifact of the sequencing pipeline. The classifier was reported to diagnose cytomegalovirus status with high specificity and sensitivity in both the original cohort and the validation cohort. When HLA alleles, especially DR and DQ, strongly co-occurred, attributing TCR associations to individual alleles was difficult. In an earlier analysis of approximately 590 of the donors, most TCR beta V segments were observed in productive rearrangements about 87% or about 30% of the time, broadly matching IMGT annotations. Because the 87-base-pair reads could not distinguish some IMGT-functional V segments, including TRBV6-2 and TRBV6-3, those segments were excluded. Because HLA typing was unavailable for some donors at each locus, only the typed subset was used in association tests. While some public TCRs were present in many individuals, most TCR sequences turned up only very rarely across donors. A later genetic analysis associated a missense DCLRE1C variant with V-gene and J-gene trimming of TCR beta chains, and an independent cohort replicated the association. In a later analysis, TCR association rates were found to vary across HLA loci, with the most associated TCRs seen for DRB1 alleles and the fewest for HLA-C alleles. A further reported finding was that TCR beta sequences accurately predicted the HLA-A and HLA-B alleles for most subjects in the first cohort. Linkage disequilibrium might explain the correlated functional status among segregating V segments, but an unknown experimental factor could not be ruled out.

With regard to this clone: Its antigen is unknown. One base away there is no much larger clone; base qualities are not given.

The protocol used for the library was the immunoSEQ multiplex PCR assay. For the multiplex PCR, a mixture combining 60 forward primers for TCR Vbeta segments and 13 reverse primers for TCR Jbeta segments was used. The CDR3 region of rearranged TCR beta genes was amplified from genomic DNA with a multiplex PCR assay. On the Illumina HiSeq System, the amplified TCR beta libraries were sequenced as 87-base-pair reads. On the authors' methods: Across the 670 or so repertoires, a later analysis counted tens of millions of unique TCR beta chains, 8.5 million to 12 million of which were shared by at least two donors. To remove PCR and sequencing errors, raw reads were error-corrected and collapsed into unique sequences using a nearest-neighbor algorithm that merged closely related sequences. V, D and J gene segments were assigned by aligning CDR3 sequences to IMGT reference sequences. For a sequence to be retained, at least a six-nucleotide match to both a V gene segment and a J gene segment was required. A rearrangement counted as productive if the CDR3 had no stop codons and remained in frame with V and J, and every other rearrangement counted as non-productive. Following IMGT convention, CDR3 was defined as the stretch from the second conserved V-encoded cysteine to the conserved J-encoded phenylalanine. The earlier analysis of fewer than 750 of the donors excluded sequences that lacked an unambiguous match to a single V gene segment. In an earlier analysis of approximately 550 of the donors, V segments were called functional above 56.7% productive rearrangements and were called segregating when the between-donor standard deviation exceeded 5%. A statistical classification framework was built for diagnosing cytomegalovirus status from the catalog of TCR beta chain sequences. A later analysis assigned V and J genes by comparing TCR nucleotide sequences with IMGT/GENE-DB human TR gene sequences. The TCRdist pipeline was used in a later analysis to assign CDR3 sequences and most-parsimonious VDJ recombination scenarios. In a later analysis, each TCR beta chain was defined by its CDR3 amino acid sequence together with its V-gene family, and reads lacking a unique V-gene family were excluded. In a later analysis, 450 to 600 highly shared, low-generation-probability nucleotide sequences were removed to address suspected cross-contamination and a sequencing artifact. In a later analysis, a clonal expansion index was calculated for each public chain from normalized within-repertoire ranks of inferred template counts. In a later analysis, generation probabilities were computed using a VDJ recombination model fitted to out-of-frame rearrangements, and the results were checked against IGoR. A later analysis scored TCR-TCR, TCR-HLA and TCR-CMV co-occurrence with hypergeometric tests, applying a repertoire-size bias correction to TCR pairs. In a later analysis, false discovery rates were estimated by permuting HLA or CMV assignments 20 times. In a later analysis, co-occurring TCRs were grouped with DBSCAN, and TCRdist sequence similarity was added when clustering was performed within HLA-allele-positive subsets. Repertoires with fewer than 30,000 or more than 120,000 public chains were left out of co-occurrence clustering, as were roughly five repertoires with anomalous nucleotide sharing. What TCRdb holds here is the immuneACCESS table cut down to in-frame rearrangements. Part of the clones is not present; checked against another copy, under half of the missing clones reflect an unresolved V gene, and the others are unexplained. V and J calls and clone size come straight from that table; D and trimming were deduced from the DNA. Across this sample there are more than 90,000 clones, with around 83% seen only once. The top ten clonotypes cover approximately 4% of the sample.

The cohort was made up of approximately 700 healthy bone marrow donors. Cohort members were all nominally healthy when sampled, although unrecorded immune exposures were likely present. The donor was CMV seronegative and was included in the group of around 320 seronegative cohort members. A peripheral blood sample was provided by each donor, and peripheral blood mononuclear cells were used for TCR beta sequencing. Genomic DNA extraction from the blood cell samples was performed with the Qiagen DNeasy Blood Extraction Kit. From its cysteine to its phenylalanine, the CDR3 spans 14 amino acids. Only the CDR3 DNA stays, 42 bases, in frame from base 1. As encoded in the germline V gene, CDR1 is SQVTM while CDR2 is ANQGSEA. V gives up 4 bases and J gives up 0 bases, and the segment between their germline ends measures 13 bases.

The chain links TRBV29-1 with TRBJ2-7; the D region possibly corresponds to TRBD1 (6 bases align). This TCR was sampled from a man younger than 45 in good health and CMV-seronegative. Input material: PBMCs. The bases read TGCAGCGTTGTTCAGTCAGGGGCCTCCTACGAGCAGTACTTC. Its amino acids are CSVVQSGASYEQYF.